This T cell receptor beta chain was identified during a study of blood T cell repertoires in COVID-19. Study-wide background: Both acute and convalescent COVID-19 samples were obtained from the United States, Italy and Spain. From T cells, B-cell-depleted T cells, or PBMCs came the material, which was cDNA or gDNA.

The CDR3 loop spans 19 amino acids. CDR1 is SGHDT, CDR2 YYEEEE, per germline. Losses at the gene ends were 4 bases for V and 4 bases for J; bases not matched to a gene: 19. Per the original methods: Reference gene primer amplification yielded estimated nucleated cell counts. The table came from immunoSEQ multiplex PCR; TCRdb's copy has only in-frame clones and leaves some out. V and J calls and clone size are as listed in that table; D and trimming were resolved from the DNA. The sample lists 250,000 to 350,000 clones; 75% to 90% were seen once. This chain connects TRBV5-6 to TRBJ2-3; TRBD2 agrees at 9 bases. Sequences were obtained from peripheral blood. The sequence derives from a woman in her thirties who had recovered from COVID-19. Written as DNA, the CDR3 is TGTGCCAGCAGCCAACGAGGACCCTTAGCGGGAGAAAGGTCAGATACGCAGTATTTT. Its translation is CASSQRGPLAGERSDTQYF.